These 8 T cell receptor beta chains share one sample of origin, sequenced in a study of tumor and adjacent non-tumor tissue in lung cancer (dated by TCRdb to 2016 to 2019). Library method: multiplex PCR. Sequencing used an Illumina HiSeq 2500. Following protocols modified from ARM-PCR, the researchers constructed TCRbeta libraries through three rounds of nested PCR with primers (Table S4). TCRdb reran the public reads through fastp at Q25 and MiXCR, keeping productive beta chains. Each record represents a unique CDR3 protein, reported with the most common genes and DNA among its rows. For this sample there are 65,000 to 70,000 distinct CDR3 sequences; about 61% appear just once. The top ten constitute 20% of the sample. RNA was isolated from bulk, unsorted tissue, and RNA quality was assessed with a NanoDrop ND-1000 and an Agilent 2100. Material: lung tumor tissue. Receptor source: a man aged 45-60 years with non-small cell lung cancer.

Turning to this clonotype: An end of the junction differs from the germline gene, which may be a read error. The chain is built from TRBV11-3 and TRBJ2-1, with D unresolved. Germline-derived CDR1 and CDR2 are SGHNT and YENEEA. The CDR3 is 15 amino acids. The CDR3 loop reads CASSLEGRSHNEQSF. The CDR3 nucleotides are TGTGCCAGCAGCCTCGAAGGGCGGTCCCACAATGAGCAGTCCTTC.

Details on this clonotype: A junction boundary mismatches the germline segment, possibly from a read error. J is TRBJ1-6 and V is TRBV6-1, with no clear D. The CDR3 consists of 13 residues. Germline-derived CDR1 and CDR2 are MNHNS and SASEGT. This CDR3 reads CVSFSRGNSPPHF. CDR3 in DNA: TGTGTCAGCTTTTCACGGGGTAATTCACCCCCCCACTTT.

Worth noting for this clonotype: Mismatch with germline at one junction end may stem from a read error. CDR3: CASSPRAGSENLAPHF. The CDR3 DNA reads TGTGCGAGCAGCCCTAGAGCCGGTTCTGAAAATTTGGCCCCCCACTTT. The chain uses TRBV11-2 and TRBJ1-6; D not resolved. The CDR3 runs 16 residues. The germline CDR1 and CDR2 sequences are SGHAT and FQNNGV.

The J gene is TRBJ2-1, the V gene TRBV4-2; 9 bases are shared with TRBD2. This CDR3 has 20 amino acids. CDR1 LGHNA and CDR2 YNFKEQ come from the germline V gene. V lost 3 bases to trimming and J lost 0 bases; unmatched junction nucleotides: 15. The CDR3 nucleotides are TGTGCCAGCAGCCAGGAGGGGTCGGTGGGGACTAGCATCTCCTACAATGAGCAGTTCTTC. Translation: CASSQEGSVGTSISYNEQFF.

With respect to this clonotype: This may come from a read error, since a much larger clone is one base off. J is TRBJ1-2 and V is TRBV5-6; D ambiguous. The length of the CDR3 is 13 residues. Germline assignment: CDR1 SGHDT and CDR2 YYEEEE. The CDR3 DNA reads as TGTGTCAGCAGCCCTGGGCAAGTCTATGGCTACACCTTC. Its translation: CVSSPGQVYGYTF.

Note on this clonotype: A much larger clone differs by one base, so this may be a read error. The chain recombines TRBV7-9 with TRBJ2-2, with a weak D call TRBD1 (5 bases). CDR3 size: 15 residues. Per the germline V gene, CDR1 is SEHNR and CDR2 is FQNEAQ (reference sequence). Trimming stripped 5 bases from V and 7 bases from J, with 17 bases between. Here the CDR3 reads CASSLSAADIGELFF. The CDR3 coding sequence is TGTGCCAGCAGCCTCTCGGCCGCGGACATCGGGGAGCTGTTTTTT.

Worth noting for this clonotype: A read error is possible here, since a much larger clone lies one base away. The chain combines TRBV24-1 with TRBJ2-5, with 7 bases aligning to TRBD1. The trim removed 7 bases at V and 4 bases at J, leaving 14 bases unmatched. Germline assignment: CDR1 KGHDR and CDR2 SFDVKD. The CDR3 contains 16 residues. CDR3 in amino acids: CATSQAATGAGETQYF. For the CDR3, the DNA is TGTGCCACCAGCCAAGCGGCCACAGGGGCCGGAGAGACCCAGTACTTC.

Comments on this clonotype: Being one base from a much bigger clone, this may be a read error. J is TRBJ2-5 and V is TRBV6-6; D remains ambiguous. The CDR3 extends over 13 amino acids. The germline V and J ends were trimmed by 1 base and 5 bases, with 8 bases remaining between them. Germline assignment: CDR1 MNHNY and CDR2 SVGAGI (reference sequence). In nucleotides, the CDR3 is TGTGCCAGCAGTTACTGGTCTGGGGAGACCCAGTACTTC. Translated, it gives CASSYWSGETQYF.